A selection of T cell receptor beta chains follows, all from one sample in a study of blood T cell repertoires in COVID-19. Sequencing used immunoSEQ multiplex PCR; TCRdb keeps in-frame clones, though not all of them. In the table there are about 200,000 clones, about 94% of which are singletons. Sequenced material: peripheral blood. These receptors came from a man in his sixties with COVID-19, enrolled during active disease. The CDR3 runs from the conserved cysteine through the conserved F or W. A D gene is named only where the DNA matches it firmly.

cdr3_length: 15
d_call: TRBD2
v_call: TRBV5-5
cdr3_aa: CASSLRLAGTGELFF

cdr3_length: 14
d_call: TRBD1
v_call: TRBV4-3
cdr3_aa: CASSPTTQGTEAFF

cdr3_length: 13
d_call: NA
v_call: TRBV3-1/TRBV3-2
cdr3_aa: CASRLDRNSPLHF

cdr3_length: 13
d_call: NA
v_call: TRBV7-2
cdr3_aa: CASSPDFHQPQHF

cdr3_length: 15
d_call: NA
v_call: TRBV10-3
cdr3_aa: CAISDRQANTGELFF

cdr3_length: 16
d_call: NA
v_call: TRBV7-2
cdr3_aa: CASSLGRLTNSYEQYF

cdr3_length: 15
d_call: TRBD2
v_call: TRBV5-6
cdr3_aa: CASFFRDGRRGAQYF

cdr3_length: 16
d_call: NA
v_call: TRBV18
cdr3_aa: CASSPTVTGSNSPLHF

cdr3_length: 13
d_call: TRBD2
v_call: TRBV29-1
cdr3_aa: CSAVGTSGGAQIF

cdr3_length: 18
d_call: TRBD2
v_call: TRBV5-1
cdr3_aa: CASSSGRLAGGFTDTQYF

cdr3_length: 12
d_call: NA
v_call: TRBV25-1
cdr3_aa: CASLSSGNTIYF

cdr3_length: 14
d_call: TRBD1
v_call: TRBV7-9
cdr3_aa: CASSRQGSSQPQHF

cdr3_length: 15
d_call: NA
v_call: TRBV7-9
cdr3_aa: CASSLGHATGNTIYF

cdr3_length: 14
d_call: NA
v_call: TRBV5-1
cdr3_aa: CASSLGTVTYEQYF

cdr3_length: 14
d_call: TRBD2
v_call: TRBV5-1
cdr3_aa: CASGTSGTTYEQYF

cdr3_length: 14
d_call: TRBD2
v_call: TRBV29-1
cdr3_aa: CSVGTSLHTGELFF

cdr3_length: 19
d_call: TRBD1
v_call: TRBV19
cdr3_aa: CASSSETGSGQYSNQPQHF

cdr3_length: 14
d_call: TRBD1
v_call: TRBV29-1
cdr3_aa: CSVTLWQGDTEAFF

cdr3_length: 16
d_call: TRBD2
v_call: TRBV10-2
cdr3_aa: CASSDGTAGGGNEQFF

cdr3_length: 16
d_call: TRBD2
v_call: TRBV9
cdr3_aa: CASSVALAGQQETQYF

cdr3_length: 14
d_call: TRBD2
v_call: TRBV19
cdr3_aa: CATGLAGGRDTQYF

cdr3_length: 17
d_call: TRBD2
v_call: TRBV19
cdr3_aa: CASSPLVAGGSTDTQYF

cdr3_length: 13
d_call: TRBD1
v_call: TRBV6-5
cdr3_aa: CASRPTGVTEAFF

cdr3_length: 18
d_call: TRBD2
v_call: TRBV5-4
cdr3_aa: CASSSKGLAASNTGELFF

cdr3_length: 12
d_call: TRBD1
v_call: TRBV2
cdr3_aa: CASGTGVYEQYF

cdr3_length: 16
d_call: TRBD1
v_call: TRBV2
cdr3_aa: CASIRVAGGVTGELFF